The 3 T cell receptor beta chains reported below all come from one sample, sequenced in a study of T cells in Graves' hyperthyroidism and ophthalmopathy. The TCR beta CDR3 regions underwent amplification using RNA transcripts as the source. The HTBI primer set served for first-round RT-PCR of the TCR CDR3. Using its own MiXCR run on the multiplex PCR reads, TCRdb lists one record per CDR3 protein. The sample carries hundreds of thousands of distinct CDR3 sequences, 16% recorded once. Sequencing was done on a sample of blood. Every receptor here comes from a woman aged 18-29 years with Graves' hyperthyroidism.

The chain has TRBV2 and TRBJ2-4; D call uncertain. Trimming stripped 3 bases from V and 4 bases from J, with 4 bases between. The CDR3 totals 12 residues. In germline, CDR1 is SNHLY, CDR2 FYNNEI. The CDR3 protein is CASSDRKNIQYF. The CDR3 DNA follows: TGTGCCAGCAGTGACAGGAAAAACATTCAGTACTTC.

This clonotype has a handful of counts. The chain has TRBV29-1 and TRBJ1-5; D may be TRBD1 (5 bases). Germline V gene data show CDR1 as SQVTM and CDR2 as ANQGSEA. The germline V and J ends were trimmed by 7 bases and 9 bases, with 19 bases remaining between them. This CDR3 contains 13 residues. The CDR3 loop is CSGGEGKTRPQHF. The CDR3 bases are TGCAGCGGGGGGGAAGGAAAAACGCGGCCCCAGCATTTT.

In its sample, this clonotype was seen many times. This rearrangement joins TRBV11-3 to TRBJ1-2; weak D call: TRBD1 (6 bases). Germline values: CDR1 SGHNT, CDR2 YENEEA. The CDR3 has 15 amino acids. The V gene lost 0 bases and the J gene lost 1 base, with 9 bases spanning the gap. The CDR3 here is CASSLEGQSNYGYTF. The CDR3 DNA follows: TGTGCCAGCAGCTTAGAAGGACAGAGTAACTATGGCTACACCTTC.